The clone carrying this T cell receptor (beta chain) was observed a handful of times. Its antigen is not identified. Averaging approximately 120 mL, one heparinised blood draw was given by each donor. These data belong to a study of beta chain features in type 1 diabetes. Study-wide results and caveats: In all four CD4+ subsets, TCRB CDR3 length was significantly, moderately reduced in type 1 diabetes. Using cDNA template may skew counts toward highly expressing activated cells.

Isolated RNA was reverse transcribed in full, so expressed TCRB transcripts were sequenced. Assay: immunoSEQ multiplex PCR; the TCRdb copy retains only in-frame clones and omits some. The data hold about 370,000 clones, with roughly a tenth observed a single time. The CDR3 consists of 14 residues. In germline, CDR1 is LGHNA, CDR2 YNFKEQ. After removal of 2 bases from V and 3 bases from J, the junction contained 0 bases not matched to a gene. The rearrangement uses TRBV4-2 and TRBJ1-5, with 8 bases identical to TRBD1. The sequence was obtained from a young man with type 1 diabetes. The sample consisted of central memory CD4+ T cells from blood. This chain's CDR3 is CASSQQGANQPQHF. CDR3 nucleotides: TGTGCCAGCAGCCAACAGGGGGCCAATCAGCCCCAGCATTTT.